This T cell receptor beta chain comes out of a study of blood T cell repertoires in COVID-19. Study context: Some COVID-19 samples were acute and others convalescent; all came from the United States, Italy and Spain. PBMCs, B-cell-depleted T cells, or T cells were the source of the cDNA or gDNA that made up the material.

This clone was detected a few times. The CDR3 has 16 amino acids. V lost 0 bases, J lost 4 bases, and 5 bases stayed unmatched. Germline V gene data show CDR1 as MNHEY and CDR2 as SMNVEV (reference sequence). Study processing details: Scientists estimated how many nucleated cells there were by amplifying reference gene primers. TCRdb's copy holds only in-frame clones and misses some; the assay was immunoSEQ multiplex PCR. The V and J calls and clone size are taken from that table; D and trimming were inferred from the DNA. In the table there are roughly 200,000 clones, 65% to 90% of which are singletons.

Material for sequencing was peripheral blood. J is TRBJ2-2 and V is TRBV27; 7 bases match TRBD1. This TCR came from a man at least 80 years old with acute or convalescent COVID-19. CDR3 amino acids: CASSLSDRFRTGELFF. As DNA, the CDR3 is TGTGCCAGCAGTTTATCGGACAGGTTTCGCACCGGGGAGCTGTTTTTT.